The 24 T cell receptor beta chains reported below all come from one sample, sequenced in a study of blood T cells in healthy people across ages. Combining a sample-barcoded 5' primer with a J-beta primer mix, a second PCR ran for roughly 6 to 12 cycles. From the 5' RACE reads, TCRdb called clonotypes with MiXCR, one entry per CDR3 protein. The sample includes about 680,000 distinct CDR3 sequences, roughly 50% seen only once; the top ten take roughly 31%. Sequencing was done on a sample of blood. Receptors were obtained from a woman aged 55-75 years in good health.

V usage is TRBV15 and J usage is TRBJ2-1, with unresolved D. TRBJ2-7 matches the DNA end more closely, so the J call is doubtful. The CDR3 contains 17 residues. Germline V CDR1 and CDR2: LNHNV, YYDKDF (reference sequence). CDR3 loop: CATSRGGRLGSYNEQYF. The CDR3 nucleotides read TGTGCCACCAGCAGAGGCGGCAGGTTGGGGTCCTACAATGAGCAGTACTTC.

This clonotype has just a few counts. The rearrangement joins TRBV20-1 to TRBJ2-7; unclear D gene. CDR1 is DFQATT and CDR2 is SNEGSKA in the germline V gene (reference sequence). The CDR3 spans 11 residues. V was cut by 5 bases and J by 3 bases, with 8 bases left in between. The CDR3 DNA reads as TGCAGTGCTCTTGACCTCTACGAGCAGTACTTC. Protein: CSALDLYEQYF.

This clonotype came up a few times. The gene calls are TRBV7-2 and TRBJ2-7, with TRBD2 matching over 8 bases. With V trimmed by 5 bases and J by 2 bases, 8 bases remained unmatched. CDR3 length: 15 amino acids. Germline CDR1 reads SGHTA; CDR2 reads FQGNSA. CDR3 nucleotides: TGTGCCAGCAGCCCCGCCCCGGGACTAGCCTACGAGCAGTACTTC. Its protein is CASSPAPGLAYEQYF. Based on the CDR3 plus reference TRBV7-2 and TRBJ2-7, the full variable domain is GAGVSQSPSNKVTEKGKDVELRCDPISGHTALYWYRQSLGQGLEFLIYFQGNSAPDKSGLPSDRFSAERTGGSVSTLTIQRTQQEDSAVYLCASSPAPGLAYEQYFGPGTRLTVT.

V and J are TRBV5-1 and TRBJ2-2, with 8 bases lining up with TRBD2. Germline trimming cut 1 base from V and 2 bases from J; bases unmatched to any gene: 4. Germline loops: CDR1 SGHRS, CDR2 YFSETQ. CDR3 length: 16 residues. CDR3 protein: CASSLLSGANTGELFF. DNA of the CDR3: TGCGCCAGCAGCTTGCTTAGCGGGGCAAACACCGGGGAGCTGTTTTTT.

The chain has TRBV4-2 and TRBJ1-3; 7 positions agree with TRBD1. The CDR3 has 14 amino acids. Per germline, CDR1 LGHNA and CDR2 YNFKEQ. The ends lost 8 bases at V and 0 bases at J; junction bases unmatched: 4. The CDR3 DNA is TGTGCCAGCGGGACAGCCAACTCTGGAAACACCATATATTTT. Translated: CASGTANSGNTIYF.

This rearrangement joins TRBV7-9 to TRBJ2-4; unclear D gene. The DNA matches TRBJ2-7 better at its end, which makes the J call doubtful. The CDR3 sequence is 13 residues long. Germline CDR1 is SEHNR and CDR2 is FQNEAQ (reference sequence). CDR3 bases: TGTGCCAGCATCGAACTTGACCTCTACGAGCAGTACTTC. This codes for CASIELDLYEQYF.

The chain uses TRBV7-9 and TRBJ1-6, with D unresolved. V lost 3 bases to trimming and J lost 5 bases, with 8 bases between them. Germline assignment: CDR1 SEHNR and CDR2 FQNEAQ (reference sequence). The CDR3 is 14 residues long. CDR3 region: CASSLYSNNSPLHF. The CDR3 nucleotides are TGTGCCAGCAGCTTGTACTCTAATAATTCACCCCTCCACTTT.

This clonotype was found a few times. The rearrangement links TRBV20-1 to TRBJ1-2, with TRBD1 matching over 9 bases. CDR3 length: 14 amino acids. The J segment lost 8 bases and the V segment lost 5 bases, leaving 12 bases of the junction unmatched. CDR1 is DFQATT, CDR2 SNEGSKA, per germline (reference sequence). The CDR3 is CSAVADRGNQGYTF. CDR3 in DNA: TGCAGTGCTGTAGCGGACAGGGGAAATCAAGGCTACACCTTC.

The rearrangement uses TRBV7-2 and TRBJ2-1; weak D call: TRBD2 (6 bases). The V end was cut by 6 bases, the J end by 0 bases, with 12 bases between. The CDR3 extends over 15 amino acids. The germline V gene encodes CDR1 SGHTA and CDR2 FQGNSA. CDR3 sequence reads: CASRRAGLSYNEQFF. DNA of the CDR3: TGTGCCAGCAGGAGGGCGGGACTCTCCTACAATGAGCAGTTCTTC.

In nucleotides, the CDR3 is TGCAGTGCTAGAACAGGGGGCTGGGGCACAGATACGCAGTATTTT. Translation: CSARTGGWGTDTQYF. J is TRBJ2-3 and V is TRBV20-1; 9 bases are a match to TRBD1. Germline-derived CDR1 and CDR2 are DFQATT and SNEGSKA (reference sequence). The CDR3 spans 15 residues. V lost 2 bases and J lost 1; bases outside the gene matches: 4.

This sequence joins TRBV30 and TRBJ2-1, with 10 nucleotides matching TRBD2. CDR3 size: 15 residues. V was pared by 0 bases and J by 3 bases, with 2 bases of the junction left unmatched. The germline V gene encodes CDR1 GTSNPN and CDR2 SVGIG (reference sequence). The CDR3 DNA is TGTGCCTGGAGTGTCGGGACTAGCGTCTACAATGAGCAGTTCTTC. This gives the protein CAWSVGTSVYNEQFF.

Written as DNA, the CDR3 is TGTGCCACCAGCCGAGGGGGGGCCTCCTACGAGCAGTACTTC. It specifies CATSRGGASYEQYF. This chain joins TRBV24-1 and TRBJ2-7; perhaps TRBD2 as D (7 bases). Trimming took 7 bases from V and 0 from J, leaving 12 bases between them. The V gene's germline CDR1 is KGHDR and CDR2 SFDVKD. The CDR3 length is 14 residues.

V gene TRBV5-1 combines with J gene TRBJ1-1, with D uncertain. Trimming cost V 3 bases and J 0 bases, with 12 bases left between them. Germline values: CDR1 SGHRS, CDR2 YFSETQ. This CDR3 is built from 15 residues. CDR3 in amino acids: CASSWLANLNTEAFF. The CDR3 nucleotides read TGCGCCAGCAGCTGGTTGGCTAATCTGAACACTGAAGCTTTCTTT.

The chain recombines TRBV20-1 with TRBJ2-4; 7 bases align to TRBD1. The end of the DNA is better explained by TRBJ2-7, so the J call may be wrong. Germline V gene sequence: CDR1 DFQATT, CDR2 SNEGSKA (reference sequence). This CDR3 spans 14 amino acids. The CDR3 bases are TGCAGTGCTAGAGGTCGGGGACAGTCCTACGAGCAGTACTTC. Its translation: CSARGRGQSYEQYF.

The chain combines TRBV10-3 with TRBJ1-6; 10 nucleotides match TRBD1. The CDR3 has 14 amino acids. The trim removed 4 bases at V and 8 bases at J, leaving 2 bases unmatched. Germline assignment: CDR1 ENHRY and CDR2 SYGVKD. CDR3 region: CAISGQGADSPLHF. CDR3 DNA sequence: TGTGCCATCAGTGGACAGGGGGCCGATTCACCCCTCCACTTT.

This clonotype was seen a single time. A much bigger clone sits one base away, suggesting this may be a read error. Here the CDR3 DNA reads TGTGCCTGGAGTGAACGGGAAACCCACAATGAGCAGTACTTC. Translation: CAWSERETHNEQYF. The chain is built from TRBV30 and TRBJ2-5, with D possibly being TRBD2 (5 bases). This CDR3 has 14 residues. V was shortened by 1 base and J by 11 bases, with 20 bases between the two germline ends. Germline V gene lookup returns CDR1 GTSNPN and CDR2 SVGIG (reference sequence).

CDR3 DNA sequence: TGTGCCATCACCGGGGGACTTACGGAGTCGCAGTATTTT. Translated, it gives CAITGGLTESQYF. The chain uses TRBV10-3 and TRBJ2-3, with D tentatively TRBD2 (6 bases). This CDR3 comprises 13 residues. The germline CDR1 and CDR2 sequences are ENHRY and SYGVKD. The germline V and J ends were trimmed by 7 bases and 10 bases, with 18 bases remaining between them.

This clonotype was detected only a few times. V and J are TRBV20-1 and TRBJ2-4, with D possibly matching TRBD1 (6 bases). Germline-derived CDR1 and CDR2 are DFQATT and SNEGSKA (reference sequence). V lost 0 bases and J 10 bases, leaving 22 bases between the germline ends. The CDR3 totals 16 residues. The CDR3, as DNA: TGCAGTGCTAGAGATGAGAGGACAGATCATAAGAGGATTCAGTACTTC. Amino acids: CSARDERTDHKRIQYF.

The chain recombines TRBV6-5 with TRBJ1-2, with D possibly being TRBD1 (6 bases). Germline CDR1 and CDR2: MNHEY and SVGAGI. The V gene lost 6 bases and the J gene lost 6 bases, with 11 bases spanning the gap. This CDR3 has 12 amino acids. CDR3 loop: CASSPTGNGYTF. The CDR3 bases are TGTGCCAGCAGCCCTACAGGGAATGGCTACACCTTC.

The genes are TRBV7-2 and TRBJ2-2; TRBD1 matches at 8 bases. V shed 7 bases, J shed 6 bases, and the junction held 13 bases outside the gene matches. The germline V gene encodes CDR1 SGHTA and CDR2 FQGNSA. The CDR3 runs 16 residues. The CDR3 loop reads CASMMTRTGMAGELFF. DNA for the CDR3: TGTGCCAGCATGATGACCAGGACAGGGATGGCCGGGGAGCTGTTTTTT.

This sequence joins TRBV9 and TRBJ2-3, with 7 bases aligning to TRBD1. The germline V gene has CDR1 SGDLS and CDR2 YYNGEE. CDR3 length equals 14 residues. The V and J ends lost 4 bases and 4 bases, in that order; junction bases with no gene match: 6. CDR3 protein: CASSFRQGADTQYF. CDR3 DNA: TGTGCCAGCAGCTTCCGACAGGGTGCAGATACGCAGTATTTT.

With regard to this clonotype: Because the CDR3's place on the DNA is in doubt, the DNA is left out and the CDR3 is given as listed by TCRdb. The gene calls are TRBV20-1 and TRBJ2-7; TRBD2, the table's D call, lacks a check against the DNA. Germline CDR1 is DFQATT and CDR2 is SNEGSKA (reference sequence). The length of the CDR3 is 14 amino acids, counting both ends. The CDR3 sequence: CSATSRYFGNEQYF.

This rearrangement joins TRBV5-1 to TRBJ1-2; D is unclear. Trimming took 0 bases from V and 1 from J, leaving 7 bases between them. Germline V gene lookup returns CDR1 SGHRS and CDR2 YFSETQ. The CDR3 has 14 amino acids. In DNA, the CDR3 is TGCGCCAGCAGCTTGGATTCCGTTAACTATGGCTACACCTTC. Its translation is CASSLDSVNYGYTF.

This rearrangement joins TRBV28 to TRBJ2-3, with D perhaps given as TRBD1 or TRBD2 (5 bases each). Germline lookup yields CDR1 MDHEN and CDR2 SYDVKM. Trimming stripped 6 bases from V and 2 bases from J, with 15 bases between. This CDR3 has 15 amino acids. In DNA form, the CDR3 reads TGTGCCAGCAGCCCCAAGGGGAGCCCCACAGATACGCAGTATTTT. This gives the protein CASSPKGSPTDTQYF.